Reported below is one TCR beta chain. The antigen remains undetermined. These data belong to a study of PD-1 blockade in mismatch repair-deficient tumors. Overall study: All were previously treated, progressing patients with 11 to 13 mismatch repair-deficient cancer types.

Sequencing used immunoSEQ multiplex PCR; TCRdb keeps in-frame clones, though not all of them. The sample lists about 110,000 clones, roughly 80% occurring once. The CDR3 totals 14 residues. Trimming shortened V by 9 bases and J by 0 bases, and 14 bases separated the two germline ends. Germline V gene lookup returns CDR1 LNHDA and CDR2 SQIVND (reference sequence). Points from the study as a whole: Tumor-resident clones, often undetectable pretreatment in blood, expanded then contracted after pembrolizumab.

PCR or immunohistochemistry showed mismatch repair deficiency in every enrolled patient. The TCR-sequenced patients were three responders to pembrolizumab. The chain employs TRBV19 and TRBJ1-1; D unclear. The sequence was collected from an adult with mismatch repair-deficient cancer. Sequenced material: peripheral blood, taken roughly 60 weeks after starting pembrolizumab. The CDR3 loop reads CASHAETVNTEAFF. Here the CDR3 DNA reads TGTGCCAGCCATGCCGAGACGGTGAACACTGAAGCTTTCTTT.